The sequence of this TCR beta chain was determined in a study of T cell changes during pregnancy in multiple sclerosis. Trimming took 0 bases from V and 8 from J, leaving 17 bases between them. The CDR3 totals 16 residues. The V gene's germline CDR1 is SGHRS and CDR2 YFSETQ. Data came from immunoSEQ multiplex PCR; TCRdb stores just in-frame clones and leaves some out. The sample holds around 50,000 clones, around 92% seen once. The TCR comes from a female donor in good health, enrolled as a control in a pregnancy study. The sequenced sample was peripheral blood, obtained after pregnancy. V and J are TRBV5-1 and TRBJ1-4; D may be TRBD1 (5 bases). The CDR3 here is CASSLVTGRVGEKLFF. The CDR3 DNA sequence: TGCGCCAGCAGCTTGGTAACGGGCAGGGTTGGAGAAAAACTGTTTTTT.